Listed here are 5 T cell receptor beta chains from one sample, sequenced in a study of regulatory T cells in long-lasting Graves disease. The time point is: newly diagnosed GD, antithyroid drugs for less than 3 months. The TCR library was prepared using RNA isolated from PBMCs. CDR3 regions were amplified by Arm-PCR using iRepertoire HTBI primers to build TCR beta libraries. TCRdb reprocessed the multiplex PCR reads with MiXCR, giving one entry per CDR3 protein. Of 370,000 or so distinct CDR3 sequences detected, around 15% appear once; the ten largest clones hold roughly 21%. The same specimen was also included in a second study, on T cells in Graves' hyperthyroidism and ophthalmopathy.

Here the sequenced sample was peripheral blood mononuclear cells (PBMCs), taken at new diagnosis, from a patient treated with antithyroid drugs. The receptors here all came from a woman younger than 35 with Graves disease.

The V and J genes are TRBV14 and TRBJ1-6; D unclear. Germline CDR1 is SGHDN and CDR2 is FVKESK. V lost 5 bases, J lost 7 bases, and 15 bases lay in between. The CDR3 length is 15 residues. CDR3 DNA: TGTGCCAGCAGCTTCAGGAGGGTGGGGAATTCACCCCTCCACTTT. Protein: CASSFRRVGNSPLHF.

This clonotype has a count of ten or more. The rearrangement uses TRBV11-3 and TRBJ1-5; a weak D match, TRBD1 (5 bases). Germline V gene data show CDR1 as SGHNT and CDR2 as YENEEA. V shed 5 bases and J shed 6 bases, with 8 bases lying between them. The CDR3 covers 12 residues. For the CDR3, the DNA is TGTGCCAGCAGCCAGGGACGTCAGCCCCAGCATTTT. Its protein is CASSQGRQPQHF. Using reference TRBV11-3 and TRBJ1-5 for the parts outside the CDR3, the full variable domain is EAGVVQSPRYKIIEKKQPVAFWCNPISGHNTLYWYLQNLGQGPELLIRYENEEAVDDSQLPKDRFSAERLKGVDSTLKIQPAELGDSAVYLCASSQGRQPQHFGDGTRLSIL.

This clonotype was counted at least ten times. The rearrangement joins TRBV2 to TRBJ2-7; D could derive from TRBD1 or TRBD2 (5 bases each). The CDR3 contains 11 residues. With 6 bases removed from V and 4 bases from J, the gap between germline ends came to 7 bases. From germline, CDR1 is SNHLY and CDR2 FYNNEI. The CDR3 coding sequence is TGTGCCAGCAGAGAGGGGTACGAGCAGTACTTC. Translated: CASREGYEQYF. Complete variable domain (other parts from reference TRBV2 and TRBJ2-7): EPEVTQTPSHQVTQMGQEVILRCVPISNHLYFYWYRQILGQKVEFLVSFYNNEISEKSEIFDDQFSVERPDGSNFTLKIRSTKLEDSAMYFCASREGYEQYFGPGTRLTVT.

Notes on this clonotype: This likely stems from a read error, as it lies one base from a far larger clone. Likely a read error: the CDR3 ends without its conserved phenylalanine or tryptophan. The chain carries TRBV11-2 and TRBJ1-2, with TRBD1 matching over 9 bases. Germline CDR1 is SGHAT and CDR2 is FQNNGV. J lost 5 bases, V lost 5 bases, and 9 bases had no gene match. The CDR3 loop spans 15 amino acids. The CDR3 coding sequence is TGTGCCAGCAGCCCTACGACAGGGGGTGTTTATGGCTACACCCTC. This codes for CASSPTTGGVYGYTL.

This clonotype showed up many times. Being one base from a much bigger clone, this may be a read error. The final CDR3 position lacks the conserved phenylalanine or tryptophan, pointing to a likely read error. The chain uses TRBV11-2 and TRBJ2-1, with D unresolved. The CDR3 spans 11 residues. V was pared by 2 bases and J by 8 bases, with 4 bases between. In germline, CDR1 is SGHAT, CDR2 FQNNGV. CDR3 protein: CASSLSDEQFL. CDR3 nucleotide sequence: TGTGCCAGCAGCTTAAGCGATGAGCAGTTCCTC.